This TCR beta chain was recorded in a study of cytomegalovirus exposure and HLA in healthy donors. Of note for this clone: Its antigen is not known.

PCR employed 60 Vbeta and 13 Jbeta primers. The data were produced by immunoSEQ multiplex PCR, yet TCRdb's version contains in-frame clones alone and is incomplete. The repertoire has some 150,000 clones, roughly 60% of them found once; the top ten carry about 2.6%. Study-level findings and limits: There were some public TCRs occurring in many donors, but most TCR sequences were rare. Sequences of the TCR beta chain were said to predict the HLA-A and HLA-B alleles of most subjects accurately.

Deletions cut 3 bases from V and 5 bases from J, with 16 bases between. The CDR3 length is 15 residues. Germline values: CDR1 SEHNR, CDR2 FQNEAQ (reference sequence). This TCR came from a woman between 40 and 55 years old in good health and CMV-seronegative. The V and J genes are TRBV7-9 and TRBJ2-5, with D perhaps TRBD2 (6 bases). The source material was PBMCs. The CDR3: CASSFGGERGETQYF. As DNA, the CDR3 is TGTGCCAGCAGCTTCGGCGGGGAGCGAGGGGAGACCCAGTACTTC.